The entry below gives a single T cell receptor beta chain sequence along with its context. The data derive from a study of T-cell reconstitution after alpha-beta-depleted transplantation in children. The CDR3 is 15 residues long. Germline V gene sequence: CDR1 SGHRS, CDR2 YFSETQ. After removal of 4 bases from V and 1 base from J, the junction contained 6 bases not matched to a gene. As it was prepared, the TCRbeta library received unique molecular identifiers. TCRdb independently ran MiXCR on the PCR reads; one entry per CDR3 protein. The sample shows 900,000 or so distinct CDR3 sequences, around 17% of them seen only once.

This TCR was recovered from a male patient younger than 18 who had a stem cell transplant for acute lymphoblastic leukemia, so the T cells may come from the graft donor. Sequenced here: PBMCs, mostly from graft donor cells, sampled 360 days after TCRalphabeta/CD19-depleted stem cell transplant. The chain joins TRBV5-1 to TRBJ2-7; 9 nucleotides match TRBD1. CDR3 sequence: CASSAGTGTSYEQYF. As DNA, the CDR3 is TGCGCCAGCAGCGCCGGGACAGGGACATCCTACGAGCAGTACTTC.